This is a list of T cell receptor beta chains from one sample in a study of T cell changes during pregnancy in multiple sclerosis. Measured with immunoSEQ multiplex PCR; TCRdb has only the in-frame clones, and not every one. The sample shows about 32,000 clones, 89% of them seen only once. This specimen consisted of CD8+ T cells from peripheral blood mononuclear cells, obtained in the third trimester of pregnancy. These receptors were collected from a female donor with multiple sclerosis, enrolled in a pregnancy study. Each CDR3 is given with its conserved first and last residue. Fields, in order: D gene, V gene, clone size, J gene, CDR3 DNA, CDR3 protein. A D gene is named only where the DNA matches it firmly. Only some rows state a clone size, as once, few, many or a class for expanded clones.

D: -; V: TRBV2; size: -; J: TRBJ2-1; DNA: TGTGCCAGCAGCTTGGGGAGGTCCTACAATGAGCAGTTCTTC; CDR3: CASSLGRSYNEQFF
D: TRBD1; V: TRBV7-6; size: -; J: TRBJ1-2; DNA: TGTGCCAGCAGCTTGACGGGACAGACGAACCTTAACTATGGCTACACCTTC; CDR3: CASSLTGQTNLNYGYTF
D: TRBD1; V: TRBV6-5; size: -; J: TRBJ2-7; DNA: TGTGCCAGCAGTTACCTCCCCCAGGGGGCATTCTGGGAGCAGTACTTC; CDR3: CASSYLPQGAFWEQYF
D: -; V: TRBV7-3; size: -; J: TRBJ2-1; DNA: TGTGCCAGCAGCTTAACGTCAGCGGACAATGAGCAGTTCTTC; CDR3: CASSLTSADNEQFF
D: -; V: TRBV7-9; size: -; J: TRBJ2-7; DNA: TGTGCCAGCAGTCAGGGGTTTAACGAGCAGTACTTC; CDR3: CASSQGFNEQYF
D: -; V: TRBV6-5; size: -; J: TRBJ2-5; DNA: TGTGCCAGCAGTCCGGGGTACTCGGCCCAGTACTTC; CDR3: CASSPGYSAQYF
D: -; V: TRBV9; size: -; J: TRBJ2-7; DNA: TGTGCCAGCAGTGGGGCTGGGGTAGCGGATCGCGGGGAGCAGTACTTC; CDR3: CASSGAGVADRGEQYF
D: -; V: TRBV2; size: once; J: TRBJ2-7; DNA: TGTGCCAGCAGTGAAAGGGAGTCCTACGAGCAGTACTTC; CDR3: CASSERESYEQYF
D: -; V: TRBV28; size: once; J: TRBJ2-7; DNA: TGTGCCAGCAGTTTATTCGGGGGTTTTATCGGGGAGGCCTCCTACGAGCAGTACTTC; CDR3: CASSLFGGFIGEASYEQYF
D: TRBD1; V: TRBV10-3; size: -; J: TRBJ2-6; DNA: TGTGCCATCATGCCGGGACAGACATTCTCTGGGGCCAACGTCCTGACTTTC; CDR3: CAIMPGQTFSGANVLTF
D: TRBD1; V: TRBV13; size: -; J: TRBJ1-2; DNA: TGTGCCAGCAGCTCCGGGACAGCGGGCTATGGCTACACCTTC; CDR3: CASSSGTAGYGYTF
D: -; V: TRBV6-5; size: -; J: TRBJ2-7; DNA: TGTGCCAGCAGGGACAAGAGCTCCTACGAGCAGTACTTC; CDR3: CASRDKSSYEQYF
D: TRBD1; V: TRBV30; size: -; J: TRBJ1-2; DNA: TGTGCCTGGAGTATGACAGGGGTTAGCGGCTACACCTTC; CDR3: CAWSMTGVSGYTF
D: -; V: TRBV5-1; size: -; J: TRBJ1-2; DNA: TGCGCCAGCAGCTTGGTTGGGACTGCCTATGGCTACACCTTC; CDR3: CASSLVGTAYGYTF
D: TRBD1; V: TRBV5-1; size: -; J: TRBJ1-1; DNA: TGCGCCAGCAGCTTGGCCGGGGACAGGGAGACTGAAGCTTTCTTT; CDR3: CASSLAGDRETEAFF
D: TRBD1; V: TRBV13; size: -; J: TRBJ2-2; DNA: TGTGCCAGCAGTAGAAGCAGGGGGCAGGCGGACACCGGGGAGCTGTTTTTT; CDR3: CASSRSRGQADTGELFF
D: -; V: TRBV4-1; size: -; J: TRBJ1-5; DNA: TGCGCCAGCAGCCTCTGGGTAGCTAGTCAGCCCCAGCATTTT; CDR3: CASSLWVASQPQHF
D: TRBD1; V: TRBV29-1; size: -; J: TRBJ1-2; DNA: TGCAGCGTTGAAATTCGGGGGACAGGGGGATTTGGCTACACCTTC; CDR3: CSVEIRGTGGFGYTF
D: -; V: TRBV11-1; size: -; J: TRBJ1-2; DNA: TGTGCCAGCGGAGACAGGCTTGATGGCTACACCTTC; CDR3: CASGDRLDGYTF
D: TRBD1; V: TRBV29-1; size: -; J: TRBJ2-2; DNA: TGCAGCGTACCCGGGACAGGGAACACCGGGGAGCTGTTTTTT; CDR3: CSVPGTGNTGELFF
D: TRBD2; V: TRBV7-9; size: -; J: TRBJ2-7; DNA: TGTGCCAGCAGCTCCCCGGGGGGGACCAACGAGCAGTACTTC; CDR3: CASSSPGGTNEQYF
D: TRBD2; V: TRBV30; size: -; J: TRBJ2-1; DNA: TGTGCCTGGAGTGTCTCTAGCGGGAGTAACAATGAGCAGTTCTTC; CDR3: CAWSVSSGSNNEQFF
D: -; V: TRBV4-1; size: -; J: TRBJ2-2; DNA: TGCGCCAGCAGCCAATCAGGGGAGCTGTTTTTT; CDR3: CASSQSGELFF
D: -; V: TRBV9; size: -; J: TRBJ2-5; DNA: TGTGCCAGCAGCGTAGGAGAGGGGGACGGACGGACCCAGTACTTC; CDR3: CASSVGEGDGRTQYF
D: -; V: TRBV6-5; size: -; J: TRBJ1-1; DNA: TGTGCCAGCAGTTACTCCCTTTCGGGGAACACTGAAGCTTTCTTT; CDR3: CASSYSLSGNTEAFF
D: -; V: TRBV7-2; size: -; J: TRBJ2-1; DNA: TGTGCCAGCAGCCCAGGGGCTACCACCCCTCAGTACAATGAGCAGTTCTTC; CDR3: CASSPGATTPQYNEQFF
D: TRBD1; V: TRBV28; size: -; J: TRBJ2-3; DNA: TGTGCCAGCAGCTCCCCCGGGACAGGAAGGCCTTTCACAGATACGCAGTATTTT; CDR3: CASSSPGTGRPFTDTQYF
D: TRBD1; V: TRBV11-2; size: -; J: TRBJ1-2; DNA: TGTGCCAGCAGCTACGACGACAGGGGACGGGGAGTTCTGCATGGCTACACCTTC; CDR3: CASSYDDRGRGVLHGYTF
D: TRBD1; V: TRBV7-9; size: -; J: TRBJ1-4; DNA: TGTGCCAGCAGCCCCACACAGGGGGTTGAAAAACTGTTTTTT; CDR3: CASSPTQGVEKLFF
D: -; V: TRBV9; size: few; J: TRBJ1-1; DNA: TGTGCCATCCCGTCGGACACTGAAGCTTTCTTT; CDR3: CAIPSDTEAFF
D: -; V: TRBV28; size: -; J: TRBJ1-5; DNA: TGTGCCAGCAGTTTACCGAATCAGCCCCAGCATTTT; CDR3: CASSLPNQPQHF
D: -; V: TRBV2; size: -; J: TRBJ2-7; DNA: TGTGCCAGCCGAAGAGGGCCGGCCTACGAGCAGTACTTC; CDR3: CASRRGPAYEQYF
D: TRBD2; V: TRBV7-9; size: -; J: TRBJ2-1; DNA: TGTGCCAGCAGCTCCGGACTAGCGCTTTACAATGAGCAGTTCTTC; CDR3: CASSSGLALYNEQFF
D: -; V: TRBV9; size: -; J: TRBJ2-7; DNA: TGTGCCAGCAGCCCCAGCCTAGGCTACGAGCAGTACTTC; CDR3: CASSPSLGYEQYF
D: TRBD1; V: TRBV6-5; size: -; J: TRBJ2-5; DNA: TGTGCCAGCAGTTACTCAGGACAGGGGCCTTTTTTGACCCAGTACTTC; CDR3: CASSYSGQGPFLTQYF
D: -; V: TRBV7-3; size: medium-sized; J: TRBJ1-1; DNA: TGTGCCAGCAGCCGATCAGTTTACACTGAAGCTTTCTTT; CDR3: CASSRSVYTEAFF
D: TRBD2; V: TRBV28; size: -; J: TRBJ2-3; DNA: TGTGCCAGCAGGATGGCAGGGACTAGTGTCGAGGGCACAGATACGCAGTATTTT; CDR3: CASRMAGTSVEGTDTQYF
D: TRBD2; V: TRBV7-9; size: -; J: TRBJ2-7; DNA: TGTGCCAGCAGCAGCCAGAGCGGGAGGGGTGAGCAGTACTTC; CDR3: CASSSQSGRGEQYF
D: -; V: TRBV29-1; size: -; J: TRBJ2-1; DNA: TGCAGCGTTGAAGATATCGCTAGCTCCTACAATGAGCAGTTCTTC; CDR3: CSVEDIASSYNEQFF
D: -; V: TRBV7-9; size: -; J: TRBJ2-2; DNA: TGTGCCAGCAGCCTCAGGGCCGGGGAGCTGTTTTTT; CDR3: CASSLRAGELFF
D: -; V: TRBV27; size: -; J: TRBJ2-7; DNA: TGTGCCAGCAGTTTATCTGACAGTGGCTACGAGCAGTACTTC; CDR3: CASSLSDSGYEQYF
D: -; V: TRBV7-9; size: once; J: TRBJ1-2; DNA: TGTGCCAGCAGCCCAACAGGGAACTATGGCTACACCTTC; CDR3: CASSPTGNYGYTF
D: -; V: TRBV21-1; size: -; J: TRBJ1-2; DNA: TGTGCCAGCAGCAGGGGGGGGGAAAAGGATGGCTACACCTTC; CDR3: CASSRGGEKDGYTF